This T cell receptor (beta chain) was sequenced in a study of CD8 T cells in Susac syndrome. The authors carried out high-throughput sequencing of TCR beta. They applied it to CD8+ and CD4+ T cells obtained from blood. Negative isolation was applied to CD8+ and CD4+ T cells, and FACS enrichment was applied to TEMRA cells. Random hexamers were used to reverse transcribe 0.5 to 1 ug of RNA. Amplification of TCR beta CDR3 spanned 54 Vbeta and 13 Jbeta via immunoSEQ multiplex PCR. A single record per CDR3 protein comes from TCRdb applying MiXCR to the immunoSEQ multiplex PCR reads. The sample lists 160,000 or so distinct CDR3 sequences; 85% to 95% were seen once. The germline V gene has CDR1 SEHNR and CDR2 FQNEAQ (reference sequence). The CDR3 extends over 15 amino acids. Trimming removed 5 bases at V and 4 bases at J, with 18 bases between.

Sequencing input: CD8+ T cells from PBMCs. The TCR was taken from a human donor with multiple sclerosis. This chain uses TRBV7-9 with TRBJ2-7, with D perhaps TRBD1 (5 bases). The CDR3 nucleotides read TGTGCCAGCAGCCCGTCGAAAGGGGTGTGGTACGAGCAGTACTTC. This codes for CASSPSKGVWYEQYF.